This entry describes one T cell receptor (beta chain). What it binds is not known. Time point described: sample taken at primary tumor resection. Frozen PBMC, nontumor lung or tumor provided whole RNA, which was sequenced unsorted. Donation came from 70 or so patients with untreated early-stage non-small cell lung cancer. The source of the sample is a study of spatial heterogeneity in lung cancer. Study-wide points: Whereas they appeared in blood less at follow-up, ubiquitous expanded tumor TCRs appeared there more at resection.

The V gene's germline CDR1 is KGHSH and CDR2 LQKENI. CDR3 size: 16 residues. With 2 bases clipped from V and 3 bases from J, the junction kept 8 bases outside the gene matches. Each CDR3 protein gets one entry after TCRdb re-called the 5' RACE reads with MiXCR. Among roughly 12,000 distinct CDR3 sequences listed, about 18% were seen once. The specimen comprised PBMCs, sampled at surgery. The clonotype was recovered from a male donor with early-stage non-small cell lung cancer. The chain uses TRBV18 and TRBJ1-1; 8 bases align to TRBD1. CDR3 sequence (DNA): TGTGCCAGCTCACCAGGCCGGGACAGGAGAGACACTGAAGCTTTCTTT. Its translation is CASSPGRDRRDTEAFF. Complete variable domain (other parts from reference TRBV18 and TRBJ1-1): NAGVMQNPRHLVRRRGQEARLRCSPMKGHSHVYWYRQLPEEGLKFMVYLQKENIIDESGMPKERFSAEFPKEGPSILRIQQVVRGDSAAYFCASSPGRDRRDTEAFFGQGTRLTVV.